One and the same sample provided the 2 T cell receptor beta chains below, sequenced in a study of T-cell reconstitution after alpha-beta-depleted transplantation in children. Researchers prepared the TCRbeta library using unique molecular identifiers, the study reports. A single record per CDR3 protein comes from TCRdb applying MiXCR to the PCR reads. The sample includes 400,000 to 450,000 distinct CDR3 sequences, about 40% of them seen just once. Sample: PBMCs, taken before TCRalphabeta/CD19-depleted stem cell transplant. The receptors shown here come from a girl between 2 and 10 years old with aplastic anemia, due to receive a stem cell transplant.

This clonotype came up many times. V gene TRBV7-9 combines with J gene TRBJ1-1, with D uncertain. Looked up from germline, CDR1 is SEHNR and CDR2 is FQNEAQ (reference sequence). There are 13 residues in the CDR3. Trimming shortened V by 3 bases and J by 4 bases, and 9 bases separated the two germline ends. The CDR3 here is CASSFGRFTEAFF. The CDR3 nucleotides read TGTGCCAGCAGCTTTGGACGGTTCACTGAAGCTTTCTTT.

The chain links TRBV12-3 or TRBV12-4 to TRBJ2-7, with D possibly TRBD2 on 5 matching bases. The CDR3 has 15 residues. The V end was cut by 1 base, the J end by 1 base, with 11 bases between. CDR3 sequence reads: CASSLEFSESYEQYF. The CDR3 DNA is TGTGCCAGCAGTTTAGAGTTTAGCGAATCCTACGAGCAGTACTTC.